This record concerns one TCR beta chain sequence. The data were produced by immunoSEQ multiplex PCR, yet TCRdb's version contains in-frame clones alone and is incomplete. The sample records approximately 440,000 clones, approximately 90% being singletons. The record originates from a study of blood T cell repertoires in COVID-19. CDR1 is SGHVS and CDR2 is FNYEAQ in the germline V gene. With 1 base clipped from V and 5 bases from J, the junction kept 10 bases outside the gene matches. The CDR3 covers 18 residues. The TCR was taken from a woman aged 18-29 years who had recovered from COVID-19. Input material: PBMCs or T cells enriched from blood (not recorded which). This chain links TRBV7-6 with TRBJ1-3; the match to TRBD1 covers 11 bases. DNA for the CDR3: TGTGCCAGCAGCTTAGGGACAGGGGGCACCTTACCGCGAAACACCATATATTTT. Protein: CASSLGTGGTLPRNTIYF. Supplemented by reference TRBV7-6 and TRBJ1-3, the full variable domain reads GAGVSQSPRYKVTKRGQDVALRCDPISGHVSLYWYRQALGQGPEFLTYFNYEAQQDKSGLPNDRFSAERPEGSISTLTIQRTEQRDSAMYRCASSLGTGGTLPRNTIYFGEGSWLTVV.